The 26 T cell receptor beta chains in this list originate from one sample, sequenced in a study of T cell responses to AZD1222 COVID-19 vaccine. TCRdb's copy holds only in-frame clones and misses some; the assay was immunoSEQ multiplex PCR. The sample consists of fewer than 150,000 clones, approximately 90% of them appearing once. This material consisted of peripheral blood, taken 28 days after the second AZD1222 dose. All receptors derive from an adult who received the AZD1222 COVID-19 vaccine.

The chain uses TRBV3-1 (or the pseudogene TRBV3-2) and TRBJ2-5; 14 nucleotides agree with TRBD2. The CDR3 is 17 residues long. Germline CDR1 LGHDT, CDR2 YNNKEL (reference sequence). V was pared by 4 bases and J by 2 bases, with 6 bases of the junction left unmatched. The CDR3 DNA reads TGTGCCAGCAGCCCGGGACTAGCGGGAGTAGGGCAAGAGACCCAGTACTTC. Amino acid sequence: CASSPGLAGVGQETQYF.

The V gene is TRBV13, the J gene TRBJ2-1; 8 positions match TRBD2. Germline CDR1 is PRHDT and CDR2 is FYEKMQ (reference sequence). After removal of 4 bases from V and 1 base from J, the junction contained 15 bases not matched to a gene. The CDR3 contains 19 residues. The CDR3 coding sequence is TGTGCCAGCAGCTCCTCTCCGGGACTAGTGGGAGTATCCTACAATGAGCAGTTCTTC. Protein: CASSSSPGLVGVSYNEQFF.

This chain links TRBV3-1 (or the pseudogene TRBV3-2) with TRBJ2-1; D is undetermined. Per the germline V gene, CDR1 is LGHDT and CDR2 is YNNKEL (reference sequence). V shed 6 bases and J shed 0 bases, with 12 bases lying between them. This CDR3 has 15 amino acids. The CDR3 DNA reads TGTGCCAGCAGTCTTACCGCTAGCTCCTACAATGAGCAGTTCTTC. This codes for CASSLTASSYNEQFF.

CDR3 nucleotides: TGCGCCAGCAGCTTGGGGACAGGGAACGGCTACACCTTC. Translation: CASSLGTGNGYTF. The rearrangement uses TRBV5-1 and TRBJ1-2; 8 bases match TRBD1. V gave up 0 bases and J gave up 8 bases; unmatched junction bases: 3. This CDR3 comprises 13 residues. Germline loops: CDR1 SGHRS, CDR2 YFSETQ.

The gene calls are TRBV13 and TRBJ1-2; TRBD1 matches at 7 bases. Trimming at V came to 5 bases and at J to 7 bases, leaving 13 bases not matched to a gene. Looked up from germline, CDR1 is PRHDT and CDR2 is FYEKMQ (reference sequence). This CDR3 contains 15 residues. CDR3 DNA: TGTGCCAGCAGCGCAGATCAGGGACAGCCTGCTGGCTACACCTTC. Translation: CASSADQGQPAGYTF.

The chain combines TRBV4-1 with TRBJ2-7; 11 positions agree with TRBD2. This CDR3 comprises 18 residues. Germline V gene data show CDR1 as MGHRA and CDR2 as YSYEKL. V lost 1 base to trimming and J lost 2 bases; unmatched junction nucleotides: 10. The CDR3 is CASSQADPTSGITYEQYF. CDR3 in DNA: TGCGCCAGCAGCCAAGCTGACCCGACTAGCGGGATAACCTACGAGCAGTACTTC.

The chain carries TRBV19 and TRBJ1-1; the D is unclear. Germline V gives CDR1 LNHDA, CDR2 SQIVND (reference sequence). Trimming shortened V by 3 bases and J by 4 bases, and 9 bases separated the two germline ends. The CDR3 extends over 13 amino acids. DNA for the CDR3: TGTGCCAGTAGTATGGGCCGGGGCACTGAAGCTTTCTTT. It is translated as CASSMGRGTEAFF.

The chain carries TRBV24-1 and TRBJ2-2; D gene ambiguous. V was cut by 9 bases and J by 2 bases, with 18 bases left in between. The CDR3 covers 16 residues. The germline gives CDR1 KGHDR, CDR2 SFDVKD. DNA of the CDR3: TGTGCCACCGCCGGGCGGTTCGTGGTAAACACCGGGGAGCTGTTTTTT. It translates to CATAGRFVVNTGELFF.

The rearrangement links TRBV3-1 (or the pseudogene TRBV3-2) to TRBJ1-1; weak D call: TRBD1 (6 bases). Germline V gene sequence: CDR1 LGHDT, CDR2 YNNKEL (reference sequence). With 4 bases removed from V and 0 bases from J, the gap between germline ends came to 9 bases. The CDR3 has 14 amino acids. The CDR3 DNA is TGTGCCAGCAGCCTGACAGGCATGAACACTGAAGCTTTCTTT. Protein product: CASSLTGMNTEAFF.

The gene calls are TRBV9 and TRBJ2-7; 7 nucleotides align to TRBD1. Germline V gives CDR1 SGDLS, CDR2 YYNGEE. The ends lost 5 bases at V and 2 bases at J; junction bases unmatched: 13. The CDR3 spans 16 residues. The CDR3 sequence: CASSATGTAQPYEQYF. The DNA of the CDR3 is TGTGCCAGCAGTGCAACCGGGACAGCGCAACCCTACGAGCAGTACTTC.

The table lists this clone with a count of one. Here the CDR3 DNA reads TGTGCCAGCTCACGGGTACAGGGGATGGACACCGGGGAGCTGTTTTTT. This encodes CASSRVQGMDTGELFF. The rearrangement links TRBV18 to TRBJ2-2, with TRBD1 matching over 7 bases. Trimming at V came to 4 bases and at J to 3 bases, leaving 8 bases not matched to a gene. Germline loops: CDR1 KGHSH, CDR2 LQKENI. The CDR3 sequence is 16 residues long.

This chain joins TRBV7-8 and TRBJ2-7; 10 bases map to TRBD2. CDR1 is SGHVS and CDR2 is FQNEAQ in the germline V gene. V lost 3 bases and J lost 3; bases outside the gene matches: 5. CDR3 length: 15 residues. The CDR3 sequence is CASSLASGSVYEQYF. CDR3 DNA: TGTGCCAGCAGCTTGGCTAGCGGGAGCGTCTACGAGCAGTACTTC. Filled out from reference TRBV7-8 and TRBJ2-7, the complete variable domain reads GAGVSQSPRYKVAKRGQDVALRCDPISGHVSLFWYQQALGQGPEFLTYFQNEAQLDKSGLPSDRFFAERPEGSVSTLKIQRTQQEDSAVYLCASSLASGSVYEQYFGPGTRLTVT.

The V call is TRBV6-5, the J call TRBJ1-1; D is perhaps TRBD1 (6 bases). This CDR3 spans 16 amino acids. V shed 4 bases and J shed 1 base, with 16 bases lying between them. In germline, CDR1 is MNHEY, CDR2 SVGAGI. DNA of the CDR3: TGTGCCAGCAGTTCCCTCTCGTGGGGGCGGAACACTGAAGCTTTCTTT. It translates to CASSSLSWGRNTEAFF.

This chain uses TRBV6-1 with TRBJ2-5; the D gene is possibly TRBD1 (6 bases). Trimming removed 2 bases at V and 5 bases at J, with 6 bases between. The CDR3 runs to 12 residues. The V gene's germline CDR1 is MNHNS and CDR2 SASEGT. CDR3 residues: CASSERGETQYF. The CDR3 DNA reads as TGTGCCAGCAGTGAAAGGGGGGAGACCCAGTACTTC.

The chain recombines TRBV28 with TRBJ1-1; D unresolved. The V and J ends lost 5 bases and 3 bases respectively, with 7 bases between them. The V gene's germline CDR1 is MDHEN and CDR2 SYDVKM. This CDR3 spans 12 amino acids. The CDR3 protein is CASSAPYTEAFF. The CDR3 DNA sequence: TGTGCCAGCAGTGCTCCTTACACTGAAGCTTTCTTT. Complete variable domain (other parts from reference TRBV28 and TRBJ1-1): DVKVTQSSRYLVKRTGEKVFLECVQDMDHENMFWYRQDPGLGLRLIYFSYDVKMKEKGDIPEGYSVSREKKERFSLILESASTNQTSMYLCASSAPYTEAFFGQGTRLTVV.

CDR3 sequence (DNA): TGTGCCAGCGCGAGGGGCACTGAAGCTTTCTTT. Translated, it gives CASARGTEAFF. The V call is TRBV12-3 or TRBV12-4, the J call TRBJ1-1; a weak D match, TRBD1 (5 bases). The V end lost 8 bases, the J end lost 4 bases, and 8 bases lay between the germline ends. The CDR3 covers 11 residues.

This chain joins TRBV30 and TRBJ2-2, with TRBD1 matching 9 bases. V lost 1 base, J lost 6 bases, and 6 bases stayed unmatched. The CDR3 extends over 15 amino acids. The germline V gene encodes CDR1 GTSNPN and CDR2 SVGIG (reference sequence). The CDR3 sequence is CAWSAQGAGSGELFF. CDR3 DNA: TGTGCCTGGAGTGCACAGGGGGCCGGGTCCGGGGAGCTGTTTTTT.

The rearrangement links TRBV5-8 to TRBJ1-1, with a possible D match to TRBD1 (6 bases). V lost 2 bases and J 10 bases, leaving 12 bases between the germline ends. Germline loops: CDR1 SGHTS, CDR2 YDEGEE. There are 12 residues in the CDR3. CDR3 coding DNA: TGTGCCAGCAGCTTTACAGGGTTGGGAGCTTTCTTT. Translated, it gives CASSFTGLGAFF.

J is TRBJ1-2 and V is TRBV6-5; D call uncertain. The CDR3 totals 13 residues. Trimming stripped 7 bases from V and 4 bases from J, with 13 bases between. CDR1 and CDR2 from the germline V gene are MNHEY and SVGAGI. CDR3 nucleotides: TGTGCCAGCACTCTAATGACTAGCTATGGCTACACCTTC. Its protein is CASTLMTSYGYTF.

The gene calls are TRBV3-1 (or the pseudogene TRBV3-2) and TRBJ2-4, with D uncertain. CDR1 is LGHDT, CDR2 YNNKEL, per germline (reference sequence). The CDR3 length is 16 residues. V lost 3 bases, J lost 4 bases, and 16 bases lay in between. Here the CDR3 reads CASSQSLHKRKNIQYF. As DNA, the CDR3 is TGTGCCAGCAGCCAGTCACTCCACAAAAGAAAAAACATTCAGTACTTC.

The J gene is TRBJ1-1, the V gene TRBV19; D perhaps matches TRBD1 (6 bases). The CDR3 length is 14 residues. CDR1 is LNHDA, CDR2 SQIVND, per germline (reference sequence). V lost 6 bases, J lost 2 bases, and 13 bases lay in between. CDR3 nucleotide sequence: TGTGCCAGTAGAATACAGGGTCCCAACACTGAAGCTTTCTTT. This gives the protein CASRIQGPNTEAFF.

V and J are TRBV7-2 and TRBJ1-2, with TRBD1 identical over 7 bases. Germline V CDR1 and CDR2: SGHTA, FQGNSA. Unmatched junction bases numbered 9, after V lost 5 bases and J lost 3 bases. CDR3 length: 15 residues. CDR3 loop: CASSAETGRDYGYTF. DNA for the CDR3: TGTGCCAGCAGCGCCGAGACAGGGAGAGACTATGGCTACACCTTC.

This clone was seen only once. The genes are TRBV11-2 and TRBJ1-4, with 7 positions matching TRBD1. The CDR3 consists of 15 residues. Germline CDR1 reads SGHAT; CDR2 reads FQNNGV. Unmatched junction bases numbered 5, after V lost 1 base and J lost 6 bases. This CDR3 is CASSLVVGGYEKLFF. The CDR3 region has the DNA TGTGCCAGCAGCTTAGTAGTAGGGGGCTATGAAAAACTGTTTTTT.

The rearrangement uses TRBV19 and TRBJ2-2; no definite D call. Deletions cut 4 bases from V and 6 bases from J, with 3 bases between. This CDR3 has 11 residues. From germline, CDR1 is LNHDA and CDR2 SQIVND (reference sequence). CDR3 coding DNA: TGTGCCAGTAGTAACGCCGGGGAGCTGTTTTTT. Amino acids: CASSNAGELFF.

The chain couples TRBV19 to TRBJ1-4, with D perhaps TRBD1 (6 bases). V lost 8 bases to trimming and J lost 0 bases, with 7 bases between them. The germline gives CDR1 LNHDA, CDR2 SQIVND (reference sequence). The CDR3 covers 13 residues. The CDR3 region is CASRTATNEKLFF. CDR3 nucleotides: TGTGCCAGTCGGACAGCAACTAATGAAAAACTGTTTTTT. Full variable domain (remainder filled in from reference TRBV19 and TRBJ1-4): DGGITQSPKYLFRKEGQNVTLSCEQNLNHDAMYWYRQDPGQGLRLIYYSQIVNDFQKGDIAEGYSVSREKKESFPLTVTSAQKNPTAFYLCASRTATNEKLFFGSGTQLSVL.

This chain links TRBV19 with TRBJ2-7; 10 nucleotides match TRBD1. CDR3 size: 14 residues. V was pared by 5 bases and J by 6 bases, with 7 bases of the junction left unmatched. Germline CDR1 reads LNHDA; CDR2 reads SQIVND (reference sequence). CDR3 residues: CASSHGTGDSEQYF. CDR3 nucleotide sequence: TGTGCCAGTAGTCACGGGACAGGGGACAGCGAGCAGTACTTC.